A single T cell receptor beta chain is shown here with its context. This sample is drawn from a study of blood T cells in healthy people across ages. The germline V gene encodes CDR1 SGHDN and CDR2 FVKESK. The CDR3 consists of 16 residues. With a J-beta primer mix and a sample-barcoded 5' primer, a second PCR ran roughly 6 to 11 cycles. MiXCR, run by TCRdb on the 5' RACE reads, gives a single entry per CDR3 protein. The sample lists around 700,000 distinct CDR3 sequences; around a quarter were seen once. These sequences were also reported in another study, on T cells of mothers and their children.

The receptor was derived from a boy aged 5-17 years in good health. Source material: blood. V usage is TRBV14 and J usage is TRBJ2-5; 9 bases are a match to TRBD2. The tail of the sequence fits TRBJ2-1 better, so the J call may be wrong. The CDR3 sequence is CASSQAREGRGNEQFF. In DNA, the CDR3 is TGTGCCAGCAGCCAAGCGCGGGAGGGCCGAGGTAATGAGCAGTTCTTC.